The 28 T cell receptor beta chains reported below all come from one sample, sequenced in a study of technical replicates of blood from a handful of donors. The table came from immunoSEQ multiplex PCR; TCRdb's copy has only in-frame clones and leaves some out. This table has tens of thousands of clones, around 90% appearing once. Sequences were obtained from T cells isolated from PBMCs. The receptors stem from a human donor in good health.

V and J are TRBV6-5 and TRBJ1-5; 7 nucleotides align to TRBD1. This CDR3 comprises 14 residues. V was pared by 6 bases and J by 4 bases, with 6 bases of the junction left unmatched. CDR1 and CDR2 from the germline V gene are MNHEY and SVGAGI. This chain's CDR3 is CASRRQGGNQPQHF. The CDR3 DNA is TGTGCCAGCAGACGACAGGGCGGGAATCAGCCCCAGCATTTT.

The chain employs TRBV4-1 and TRBJ2-7, with 7 bases aligning to TRBD2. The germline gives CDR1 MGHRA, CDR2 YSYEKL. With 1 base clipped from V and 5 bases from J, the junction kept 20 bases outside the gene matches. The CDR3 has 19 residues. CDR3 sequence: CASSQAPPTGVAGSHEQYF. The CDR3 region has the DNA TGCGCCAGCAGCCAAGCGCCACCCACGGGGGTAGCGGGTTCTCACGAGCAGTACTTC.

This chain links TRBV27 with TRBJ2-2; D unclear. The CDR3 spans 12 residues. Trimming removed 6 bases from V and 6 bases from J, with 8 bases in between. Germline V gene sequence: CDR1 MNHEY, CDR2 SMNVEV (reference sequence). CDR3 nucleotides: TGTGCCAGCAGCCCCCCATCCGGGGAGCTGTTTTTT. This encodes CASSPPSGELFF.

The chain combines TRBV27 with TRBJ2-7; 8 nucleotides align to TRBD1. This CDR3 spans 14 amino acids. Per germline, CDR1 MNHEY and CDR2 SMNVEV (reference sequence). The junction had 8 bases not matched to a gene; V was cut back by 6 bases and J by 4 bases. The CDR3: CASSAQGAAYEQYF. CDR3 nucleotides: TGTGCCAGCAGCGCCCAGGGGGCTGCGTACGAGCAGTACTTC.

V gene TRBV14 combines with J gene TRBJ1-1; no definite D call. Germline V gene sequence: CDR1 SGHDN, CDR2 FVKESK. The CDR3 length is 14 residues. Deletions cut 3 bases from V and 3 bases from J, with 11 bases between. CDR3: CASSQDLGYTEAFF. CDR3 bases: TGTGCCAGCAGCCAGGACTTGGGGTACACTGAAGCTTTCTTT.

This clone has just one count. The chain has TRBV6-5 and TRBJ2-1; D possibly corresponds to TRBD2 (5 bases). This CDR3 region has 15 residues. V lost 0 bases and J lost 0, with 6 bases in between. Germline loops: CDR1 MNHEY, CDR2 SVGAGI. The CDR3 spells CASSYSGSSYNEQFF. DNA for the CDR3: TGTGCCAGCAGTTACTCAGGGAGCTCCTACAATGAGCAGTTCTTC.

The CDR3 loop is CASSGRQGRQPQHF. The CDR3 coding sequence is TGTGCCAGTAGTGGCCGACAGGGGCGTCAGCCCCAGCATTTT. The rearrangement joins TRBV19 to TRBJ1-5; TRBD1 matches at 8 bases. CDR1 is LNHDA and CDR2 is SQIVND in the germline V gene (reference sequence). The CDR3 loop spans 14 amino acids. V was pared by 5 bases and J by 6 bases, with 6 bases of the junction left unmatched.

This clone showed up just once. The rearrangement joins TRBV9 to TRBJ2-1, with 14 bases fitting TRBD2. The germline CDR1 and CDR2 sequences are SGDLS and YYNGEE. V lost 3 bases to trimming and J lost 8 bases; unmatched junction nucleotides: 4. The CDR3 runs to 15 residues. The CDR3 region is CASSGTSGRLDEQFF. The CDR3 region has the DNA TGTGCCAGCAGCGGGACTAGCGGGAGGTTGGATGAGCAGTTCTTC.

The chain carries TRBV27 and TRBJ1-1, with 9 bases lining up with TRBD1. The ends lost 6 bases at V and 3 bases at J; junction bases unmatched: 8. There are 15 residues in the CDR3. CDR1 is MNHEY and CDR2 is SMNVEV in the germline V gene (reference sequence). CDR3 amino acids: CASSPETGGDTEAFF. The CDR3 DNA reads as TGTGCCAGCAGCCCCGAGACAGGGGGGGACACTGAAGCTTTCTTT.

The DNA for the CDR3 is TGTGCCAGCAGTTTGTACCTGGGACAGACTCTTTATGGCTACACCTTC. Encoded protein: CASSLYLGQTLYGYTF. The chain recombines TRBV27 with TRBJ1-2; 7 nucleotides match TRBD1. V lost 3 bases, J lost 5 bases, and 12 bases stayed unmatched. The CDR3 is 16 amino acids. Germline values: CDR1 MNHEY, CDR2 SMNVEV (reference sequence).

The chain joins TRBV5-1 to TRBJ1-4, with D uncertain. CDR3 size: 15 residues. The germline gives CDR1 SGHRS, CDR2 YFSETQ. Trimming cost V 7 bases and J 0 bases, with 13 bases left between them. The CDR3 coding sequence is TGCGCCAGCGCTTTGGCGGACTCAACTAATGAAAAACTGTTTTTT. It is translated as CASALADSTNEKLFF.

For the CDR3, the DNA is TGTGCCAGCAGGGCAGGGTACAATGAGCAGTTCTTC. It codes for CASRAGYNEQFF. The chain joins TRBV6-5 to TRBJ2-1; D is possibly TRBD1 (5 bases). Looked up from germline, CDR1 is MNHEY and CDR2 is SVGAGI. Between the trimmed V and J ends, which lost 6 bases and 4 bases, there was a span of 7 bases. The CDR3 spans 12 residues.

The V and J genes are TRBV11-2 and TRBJ1-1; D not certain. V was cut by 7 bases and J by 3 bases, with 21 bases left in between. Germline V lookup: CDR1 SGHAT, CDR2 FQNNGV. CDR3 length: 16 amino acids. CDR3 DNA sequence: TGTGCCAGCAAAACTCCCCCACAGACCCTTTACACTGAAGCTTTCTTT. This translates into CASKTPPQTLYTEAFF.

The chain couples TRBV4-1 to TRBJ2-5; D perhaps matches TRBD2 (6 bases). Looked up from germline, CDR1 is MGHRA and CDR2 is YSYEKL. The germline V and J ends were trimmed by 5 bases and 2 bases, with 18 bases remaining between them. The CDR3 contains 16 residues. CDR3 loop: CASSKWTGTLQETQYF. The CDR3 coding sequence is TGCGCCAGCAGCAAATGGACGGGGACTTTACAAGAGACCCAGTACTTC.

The count of this clone is one. Here the CDR3 reads CASYYSYNEQFF. CDR3 DNA: TGCGCCAGCTACTACTCCTACAATGAGCAGTTCTTC. The V and J genes are TRBV5-1 and TRBJ2-1; D gene ambiguous. The length of the CDR3 is 12 residues. V was pared by 7 bases and J by 0 bases, with 5 bases between. The germline V gene encodes CDR1 SGHRS and CDR2 YFSETQ.

V is TRBV2 and J is TRBJ2-2; 8 bases agree with TRBD1. J gave up 7 bases and V 7 bases, and 5 bases lay outside the gene matches. CDR1 is SNHLY, CDR2 FYNNEI, per germline. CDR3 length: 13 amino acids. In DNA, the CDR3 is TGTGCCAGCAAAACGGACAGGGACGGGGAGCTGTTTTTT. Its translation: CASKTDRDGELFF.

The rearrangement links TRBV4-1 to TRBJ2-5; 10 nucleotides align to TRBD1. V gave up 0 bases and J gave up 2 bases; unmatched junction bases: 9. The CDR3 contains 18 residues. Germline CDR1 MGHRA, CDR2 YSYEKL. The CDR3 loop reads CASSQDGVGQGVQETQYF. CDR3 in DNA: TGCGCCAGCAGCCAAGATGGGGTAGGACAGGGGGTTCAAGAGACCCAGTACTTC.

This clone was detected only once. This chain uses TRBV28 with TRBJ1-2; 8 bases match TRBD1. Germline V gene sequence: CDR1 MDHEN, CDR2 SYDVKM. V was pared by 5 bases and J by 4 bases, with 9 bases of the junction left unmatched. The CDR3 sequence is 15 residues long. The DNA of the CDR3 is TGTGCCAGCAGTACAACAGGGGGATGGGTCTATGGCTACACCTTC. As protein: CASSTTGGWVYGYTF.

A note on this clone: Sequence at one end of the junction differs from germline and may be a read error. The CDR3 loop is CASSFREDWLGVNF. As DNA, the CDR3 is TGTGCCAGCAGCTTCCGCGAAGACTGGCTGGGAGTGAATTTT. The chain employs TRBV11-2 and TRBJ2-3; D is perhaps TRBD2 (5 bases). This CDR3 is built from 14 residues. In germline, CDR1 is SGHAT, CDR2 FQNNGV.

This clone was detected only once. The V call is TRBV7-9, the J call TRBJ2-7; 7 positions agree with TRBD2. The germline V gene has CDR1 SEHNR and CDR2 FQNEAQ (reference sequence). The CDR3 loop spans 14 amino acids. The ends lost 5 bases at V and 2 bases at J; junction bases unmatched: 6. The CDR3, as DNA: TGTGCCAGCAGCCTCCCGGGGGGTACCTACGAGCAGTACTTC. This translates into CASSLPGGTYEQYF.

The CDR3 is CASSLAGGNQPQHF. The CDR3, as DNA: TGTGCCAGCAGCTTAGCAGGGGGCAATCAGCCCCAGCATTTT. This sequence joins TRBV7-9 and TRBJ1-5, with D possibly being TRBD1 (5 bases). The germline V gene has CDR1 SEHNR and CDR2 FQNEAQ (reference sequence). This CDR3 has 14 amino acids. V lost 0 bases, J lost 2 bases, and 5 bases lay in between.

The genes are TRBV5-1 and TRBJ2-7; D unresolved. Germline V gene lookup returns CDR1 SGHRS and CDR2 YFSETQ. The CDR3 has 16 residues. V was pared by 0 bases and J by 2 bases, with 15 bases between. Here the CDR3 reads CASSLGGLPSTYEQYF. Written as DNA, the CDR3 is TGCGCCAGCAGCTTGGGAGGCCTCCCCTCTACCTACGAGCAGTACTTC.

This clone was seen more than once but under ten times. The chain recombines TRBV2 with TRBJ1-2, with 7 bases fitting TRBD1. From germline, CDR1 is SNHLY and CDR2 FYNNEI. The CDR3 extends over 13 amino acids. With 3 bases clipped from V and 4 bases from J, the junction kept 2 bases outside the gene matches. The CDR3 loop reads CASSDGTVYGYTF. In DNA form, the CDR3 reads TGTGCCAGCAGTGACGGGACAGTCTATGGCTACACCTTC.

This clone appeared once. The gene calls are TRBV19 and TRBJ2-5; 9 bases agree with TRBD2. Germline V gene sequence: CDR1 LNHDA, CDR2 SQIVND (reference sequence). The CDR3 runs 14 residues. The junction had 12 bases not matched to a gene; V was cut back by 7 bases and J by 9 bases. The CDR3 region is CASTSSGAAGSQYF. DNA of the CDR3: TGTGCCAGTACTTCTAGCGGGGCTGCTGGGTCCCAGTACTTC.

The sample holds one count of this clone. The V call is TRBV29-1, the J call TRBJ2-1; the match to TRBD2 covers 9 bases. The CDR3 totals 15 residues. Germline CDR1 and CDR2: SQVTM and ANQGSEA. J gave up 4 bases and V 3 bases, and 7 bases lay outside the gene matches. CDR3 bases: TGCAGCGTTGAGAAGGCGGGAGGGCGGTACAATGAGCAGTTCTTC. Translating gives CSVEKAGGRYNEQFF.

This CDR3 is CASSSGQGLGYEQYF. The CDR3 coding sequence is TGCGCCAGCAGCTCCGGACAGGGGTTGGGCTACGAGCAGTACTTC. The chain combines TRBV5-1 with TRBJ2-7; 9 bases align to TRBD1. CDR1 is SGHRS, CDR2 YFSETQ, per germline. V shed 3 bases and J 3 bases; nucleotides not matched to a gene: 7. CDR3 length equals 15 residues.

The chain couples TRBV28 to TRBJ1-2, with D unresolved. The CDR3 runs to 12 residues. Trimming stripped 6 bases from V and 10 bases from J, with 15 bases between. CDR1 and CDR2 from the germline V gene are MDHEN and SYDVKM. The CDR3 sequence: CASRRPRGNYTF. CDR3 in DNA: TGTGCCAGCAGGCGCCCTCGAGGGAACTACACCTTC.

This chain connects TRBV7-9 to TRBJ2-1, with 10 bases aligning to TRBD2. This CDR3 is built from 15 residues. Germline V CDR1 and CDR2: SEHNR, FQNEAQ (reference sequence). After removal of 1 base from V and 7 bases from J, the junction contained 4 bases not matched to a gene. Written as DNA, the CDR3 is TGTGCCAGCAGCTTAGGAACTAGCGGGAATAATGAGCAGTTCTTC. It is translated as CASSLGTSGNNEQFF.